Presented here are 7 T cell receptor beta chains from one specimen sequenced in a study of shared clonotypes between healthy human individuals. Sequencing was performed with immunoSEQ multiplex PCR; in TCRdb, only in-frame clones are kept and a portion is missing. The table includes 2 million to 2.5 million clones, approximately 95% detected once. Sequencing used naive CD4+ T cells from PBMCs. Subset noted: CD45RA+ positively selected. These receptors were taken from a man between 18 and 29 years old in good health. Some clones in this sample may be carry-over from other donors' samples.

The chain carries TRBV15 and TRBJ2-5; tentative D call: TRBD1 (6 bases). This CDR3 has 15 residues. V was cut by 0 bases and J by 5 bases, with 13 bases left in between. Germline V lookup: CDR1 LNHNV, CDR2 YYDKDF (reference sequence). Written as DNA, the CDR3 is TGTGCCACCAGCAGAGATCTCTCAGGGGCCGAGACCCAGTACTTC. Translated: CATSRDLSGAETQYF.

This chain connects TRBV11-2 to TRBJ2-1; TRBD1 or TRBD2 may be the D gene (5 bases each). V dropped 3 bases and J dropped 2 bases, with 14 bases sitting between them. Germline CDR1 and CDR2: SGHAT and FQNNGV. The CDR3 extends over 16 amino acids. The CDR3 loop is CASSLRGPSPYNEQFF. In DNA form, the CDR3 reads TGTGCCAGCAGCTTGAGGGGACCGTCCCCCTACAATGAGCAGTTCTTC. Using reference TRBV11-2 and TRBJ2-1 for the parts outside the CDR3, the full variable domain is EAGVAQSPRYKIIEKRQSVAFWCNPISGHATLYWYQQILGQGPKLLIQFQNNGVVDDSQLPKDRFSAERLKGVDSTLKIQPAKLEDSAVYLCASSLRGPSPYNEQFFGPGTRLTVL.

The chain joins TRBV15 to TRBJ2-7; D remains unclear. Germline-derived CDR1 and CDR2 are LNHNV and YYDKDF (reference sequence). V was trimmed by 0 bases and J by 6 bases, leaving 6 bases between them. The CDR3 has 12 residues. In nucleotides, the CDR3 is TGTGCCACCAGCAGAGATAGGGTCGAGCAGTACTTC. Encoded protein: CATSRDRVEQYF.

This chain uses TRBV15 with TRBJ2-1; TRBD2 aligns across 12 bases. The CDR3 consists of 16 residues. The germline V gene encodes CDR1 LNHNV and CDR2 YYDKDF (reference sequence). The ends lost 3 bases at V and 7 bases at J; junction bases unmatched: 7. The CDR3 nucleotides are TGTGCCACCAGCAGCTCCCGGACTAGCGGGATGAATGAGCAGTTCTTC. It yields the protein CATSSSRTSGMNEQFF.

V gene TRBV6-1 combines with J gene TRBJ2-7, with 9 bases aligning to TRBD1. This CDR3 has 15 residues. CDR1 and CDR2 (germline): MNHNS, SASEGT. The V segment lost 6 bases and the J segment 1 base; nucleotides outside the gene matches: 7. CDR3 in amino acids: CASSKQGAESYEQYF. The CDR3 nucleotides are TGTGCCAGCAGCAAACAGGGGGCAGAGTCCTACGAGCAGTACTTC.

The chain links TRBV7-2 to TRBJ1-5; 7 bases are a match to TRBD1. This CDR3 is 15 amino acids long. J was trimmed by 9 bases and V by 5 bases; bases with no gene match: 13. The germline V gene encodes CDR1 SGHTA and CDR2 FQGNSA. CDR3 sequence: CASSQGDPQVWPQHF. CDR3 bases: TGTGCCAGCAGCCAGGGGGACCCCCAAGTGTGGCCCCAGCATTTT.

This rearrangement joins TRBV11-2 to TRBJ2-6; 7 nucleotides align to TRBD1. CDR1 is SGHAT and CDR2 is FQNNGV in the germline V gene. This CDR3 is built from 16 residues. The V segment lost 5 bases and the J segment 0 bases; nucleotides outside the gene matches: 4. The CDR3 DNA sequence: TGTGCCAGCAGCAGGACAGGTCTCTCTGGGGCCAACGTCCTGACTTTC. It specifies CASSRTGLSGANVLTF.